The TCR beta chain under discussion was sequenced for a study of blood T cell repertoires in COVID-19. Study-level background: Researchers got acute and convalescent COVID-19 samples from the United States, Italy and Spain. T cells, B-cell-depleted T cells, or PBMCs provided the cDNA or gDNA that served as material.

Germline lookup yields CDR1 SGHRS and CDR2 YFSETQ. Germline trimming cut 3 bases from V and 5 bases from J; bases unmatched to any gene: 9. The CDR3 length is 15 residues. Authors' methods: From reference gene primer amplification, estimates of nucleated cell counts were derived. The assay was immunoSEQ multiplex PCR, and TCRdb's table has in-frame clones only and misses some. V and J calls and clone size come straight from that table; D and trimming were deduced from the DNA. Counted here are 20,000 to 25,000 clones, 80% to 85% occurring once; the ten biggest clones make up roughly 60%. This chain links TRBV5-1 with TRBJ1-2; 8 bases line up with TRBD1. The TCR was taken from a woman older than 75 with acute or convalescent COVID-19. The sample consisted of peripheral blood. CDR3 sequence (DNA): TGCGCCAGCAGCTCCGGACAGGGAGGGGTGTATGGCTACACCTTC. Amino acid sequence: CASSSGQGGVYGYTF.